This T cell receptor (beta chain) was retrieved from a study of blood T cell repertoires in COVID-19. Generated by immunoSEQ multiplex PCR, the TCRdb table keeps only in-frame clones and is missing some. This sample yields roughly 150,000 clones, of which more than 75% are seen a single time; about 2.6% belongs to the top ten. The CDR3 is 16 residues long. CDR1 LNHDA and CDR2 SQIVND come from the germline V gene (reference sequence). V dropped 1 base and J dropped 1 base, with 11 bases sitting between them. The sequenced sample was peripheral blood. The rearrangement links TRBV19 to TRBJ2-1; D remains ambiguous. The sequence was obtained from a woman aged 80 or over with COVID-19, enrolled during active disease. Here the CDR3 reads CASSIVSISSYNEQFF. The CDR3 DNA reads as TGTGCCAGTAGTATAGTAAGCATCTCATCCTACAATGAGCAGTTCTTC.